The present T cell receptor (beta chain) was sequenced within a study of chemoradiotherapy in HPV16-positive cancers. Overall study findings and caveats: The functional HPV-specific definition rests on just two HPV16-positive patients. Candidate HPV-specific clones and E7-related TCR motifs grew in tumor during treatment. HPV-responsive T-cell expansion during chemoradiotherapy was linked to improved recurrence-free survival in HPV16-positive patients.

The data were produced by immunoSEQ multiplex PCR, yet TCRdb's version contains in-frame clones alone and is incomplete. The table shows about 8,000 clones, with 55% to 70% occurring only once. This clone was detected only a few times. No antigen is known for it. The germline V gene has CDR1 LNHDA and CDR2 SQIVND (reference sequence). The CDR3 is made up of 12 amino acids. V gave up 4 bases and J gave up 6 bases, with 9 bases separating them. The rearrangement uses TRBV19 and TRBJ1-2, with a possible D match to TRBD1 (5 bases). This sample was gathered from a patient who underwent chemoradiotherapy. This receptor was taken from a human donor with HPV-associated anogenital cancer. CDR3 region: CASSSTGHGYTF. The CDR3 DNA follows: TGTGCCAGTAGTAGCACAGGCCATGGCTACACCTTC.